These 2 T cell receptor beta chains were all obtained from the same sample, sequenced in a study of cytomegalovirus exposure and HLA in healthy donors. Measured with immunoSEQ multiplex PCR; TCRdb has only the in-frame clones, and not every one. The sample lists about 160,000 clones, about 96% occurring once. What was sequenced was PBMCs. These receptors were collected from a young woman in good health and CMV-seronegative.

The chain couples TRBV7-2 to TRBJ2-3; TRBD2 matches 8 bases. This CDR3 has 16 residues. Germline lookup yields CDR1 SGHTA and CDR2 FQGNSA. V dropped 4 bases and J dropped 3; count of bases not matched to a gene: 9. CDR3 nucleotide sequence: TGTGCCAGCAGCTCAGGACTAGCAGGGCAGACAGATACGCAGTATTTT. Amino acid sequence: CASSSGLAGQTDTQYF.

The chain joins TRBV11-2 to TRBJ1-5, with D unclear. This CDR3 is 17 amino acids long. V was clipped by 3 bases and J by 3 bases, with 18 bases between them. Germline loops: CDR1 SGHAT, CDR2 FQNNGV. CDR3 DNA sequence: TGTGCCAGCAGCTTGGGTGATCTGGGAGGGTACAATCAGCCCCAGCATTTT. Its translation is CASSLGDLGGYNQPQHF.